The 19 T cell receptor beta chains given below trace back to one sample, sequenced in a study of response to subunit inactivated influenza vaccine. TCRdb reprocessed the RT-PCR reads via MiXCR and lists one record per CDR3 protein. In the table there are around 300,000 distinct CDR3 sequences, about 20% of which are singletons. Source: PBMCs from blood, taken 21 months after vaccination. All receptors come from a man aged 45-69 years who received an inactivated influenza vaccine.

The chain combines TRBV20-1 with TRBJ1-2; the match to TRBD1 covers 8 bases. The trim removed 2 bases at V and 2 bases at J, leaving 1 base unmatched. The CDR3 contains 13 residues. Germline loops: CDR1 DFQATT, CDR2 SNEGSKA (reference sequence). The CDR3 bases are TGCAGTGCTAGAAGGACAGGGAACTATGGCTACACCTTC. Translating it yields CSARRTGNYGYTF.

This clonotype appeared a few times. The CDR3 here is CASSLGVWIKYNEQFF. In DNA, the CDR3 is TGTGCCAGCAGCTTGGGTGTCTGGATCAAATACAATGAGCAGTTCTTC. The chain employs TRBV5-6 and TRBJ2-1; the D is unclear. The CDR3 runs 16 residues. Germline CDR1 reads SGHDT; CDR2 reads YYEEEE. Trimming took 0 bases from V and 4 from J, leaving 14 bases between them.

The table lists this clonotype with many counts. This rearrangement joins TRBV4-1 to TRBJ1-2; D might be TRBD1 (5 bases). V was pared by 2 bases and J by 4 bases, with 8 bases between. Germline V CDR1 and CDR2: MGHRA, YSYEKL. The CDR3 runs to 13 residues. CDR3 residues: CASSQRDGYGYTF. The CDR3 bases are TGCGCCAGCAGCCAACGGGACGGCTATGGCTACACCTTC.

CDR3 DNA sequence: TGCAGCGTTGTAATAGGGGGAAGCAATCAGCCCCAGCATTTT. Protein product: CSVVIGGSNQPQHF. J is TRBJ1-5 and V is TRBV29-1; possible D gene TRBD1, 6 bases. CDR1 and CDR2 (germline): SQVTM, ANQGSEA. The V end was cut by 4 bases, the J end by 1 base, with 11 bases between. The CDR3 sequence is 14 residues long.

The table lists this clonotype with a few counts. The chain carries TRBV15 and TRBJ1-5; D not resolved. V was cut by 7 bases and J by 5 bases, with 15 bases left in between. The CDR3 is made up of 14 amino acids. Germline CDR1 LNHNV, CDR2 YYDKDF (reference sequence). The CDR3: CATTTGGIDQPQHF. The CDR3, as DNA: TGTGCCACCACTACGGGAGGTATTGATCAGCCCCAGCATTTT.

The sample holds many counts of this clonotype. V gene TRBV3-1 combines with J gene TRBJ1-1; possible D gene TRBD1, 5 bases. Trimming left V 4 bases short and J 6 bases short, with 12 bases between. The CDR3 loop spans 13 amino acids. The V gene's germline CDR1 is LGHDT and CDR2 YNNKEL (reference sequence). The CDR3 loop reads CASSLQGGAEAFF. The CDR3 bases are TGTGCCAGCAGCCTGCAGGGTGGGGCTGAAGCTTTCTTT.

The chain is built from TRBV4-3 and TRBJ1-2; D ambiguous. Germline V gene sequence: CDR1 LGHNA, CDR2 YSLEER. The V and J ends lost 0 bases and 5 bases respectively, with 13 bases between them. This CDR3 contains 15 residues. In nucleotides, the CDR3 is TGCGCCAGCAGCCAAGATGCCACATTGAATTATGGCTACACCTTC. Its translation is CASSQDATLNYGYTF.

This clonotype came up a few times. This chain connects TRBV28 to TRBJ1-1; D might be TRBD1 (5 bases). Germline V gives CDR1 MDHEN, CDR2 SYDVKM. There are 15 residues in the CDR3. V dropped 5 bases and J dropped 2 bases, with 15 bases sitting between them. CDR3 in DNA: TGTGCCAGCAGTGTCCCAGGGAGGGTAAACACTGAAGCTTTCTTT. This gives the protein CASSVPGRVNTEAFF.

The CDR3, as DNA: TGTGCCAGCAGTTACACCGGGACAGGGGGCGCAGGGTATGGCTACACCTTC. Protein sequence: CASSYTGTGGAGYGYTF. The chain combines TRBV7-2 with TRBJ1-2; 12 bases line up with TRBD1. Germline V gene sequence: CDR1 SGHTA, CDR2 FQGNSA. Trimming cost V 6 bases and J 5 bases; bases outside gene matches: 13. CDR3 length equals 17 residues.

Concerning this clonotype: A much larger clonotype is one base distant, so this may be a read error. In DNA, the CDR3 is TGCAGTGCTAGCCGGGACAACCCTTCCAGTCAGCCCCAGCATTTT. Residues: CSASRDNPSSQPQHF. This rearrangement joins TRBV20-1 to TRBJ1-5, with D possibly TRBD1 on 6 matching bases. The germline V and J ends were trimmed by 3 bases and 6 bases, with 18 bases remaining between them. The CDR3 has 15 amino acids. Germline lookup yields CDR1 DFQATT and CDR2 SNEGSKA (reference sequence).

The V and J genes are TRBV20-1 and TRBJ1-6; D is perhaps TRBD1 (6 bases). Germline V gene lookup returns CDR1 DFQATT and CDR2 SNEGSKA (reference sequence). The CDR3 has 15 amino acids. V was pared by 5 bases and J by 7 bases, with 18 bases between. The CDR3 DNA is TGCAGTGCTGTACCGACCAGGGGCTTGAATTCACCCCTCCACTTT. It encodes CSAVPTRGLNSPLHF.

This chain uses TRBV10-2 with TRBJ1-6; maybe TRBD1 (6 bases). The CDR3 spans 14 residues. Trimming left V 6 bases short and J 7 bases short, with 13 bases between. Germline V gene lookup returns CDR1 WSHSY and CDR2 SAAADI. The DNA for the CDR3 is TGCGCCAGCAGCCTGGACAGAAGAAATTCACCCCTCCACTTT. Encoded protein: CASSLDRRNSPLHF.

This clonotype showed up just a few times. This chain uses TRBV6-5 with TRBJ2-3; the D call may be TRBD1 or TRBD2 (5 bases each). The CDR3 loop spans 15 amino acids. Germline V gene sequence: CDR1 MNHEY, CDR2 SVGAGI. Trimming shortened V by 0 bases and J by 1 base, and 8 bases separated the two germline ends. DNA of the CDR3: TGTGCCAGCAGTTACTCCCGGGACCGCACAGATACGCAGTATTTT. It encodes CASSYSRDRTDTQYF.

CDR3 amino acids: CASSSRGEETQYF. The CDR3 bases are TGTGCCAGCAGTTCCAGGGGCGAAGAGACCCAGTACTTC. This chain connects TRBV28 to TRBJ2-5; TRBD1 might be the D (6 bases). Trimming removed 4 bases from V and 3 bases from J, with 9 bases in between. CDR1 is MDHEN, CDR2 SYDVKM, per germline. The CDR3 spans 13 residues.

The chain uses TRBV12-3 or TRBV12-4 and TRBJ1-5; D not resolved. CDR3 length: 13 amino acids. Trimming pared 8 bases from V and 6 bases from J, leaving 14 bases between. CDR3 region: CASGLGLGQPQHF. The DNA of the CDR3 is TGTGCCAGCGGTCTGGGCCTCGGTCAGCCCCAGCATTTT.

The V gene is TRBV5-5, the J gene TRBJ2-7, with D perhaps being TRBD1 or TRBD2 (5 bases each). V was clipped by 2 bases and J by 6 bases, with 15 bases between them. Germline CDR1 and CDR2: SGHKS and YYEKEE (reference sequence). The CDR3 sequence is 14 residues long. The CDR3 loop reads CASSFRDGAREQYF. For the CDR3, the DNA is TGTGCCAGCAGCTTCCGGGACGGGGCCCGCGAGCAGTACTTC. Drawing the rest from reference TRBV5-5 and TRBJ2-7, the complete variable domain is DAGVTQSPTHLIKTRGQQVTLRCSPISGHKSVSWYQQVLGQGPQFIFQYYEKEERGRGNFPDRFSARQFPNYSSELNVNALLLGDSALYLCASSFRDGAREQYFGPGTRLTVT.

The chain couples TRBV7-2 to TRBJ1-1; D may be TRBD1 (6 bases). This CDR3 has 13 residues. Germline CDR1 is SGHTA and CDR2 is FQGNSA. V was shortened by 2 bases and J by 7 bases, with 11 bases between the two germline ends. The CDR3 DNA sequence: TGTGCCAGCAGCTTAAACAGGGAGGGTGAAGCTTTCTTT. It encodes CASSLNREGEAFF.

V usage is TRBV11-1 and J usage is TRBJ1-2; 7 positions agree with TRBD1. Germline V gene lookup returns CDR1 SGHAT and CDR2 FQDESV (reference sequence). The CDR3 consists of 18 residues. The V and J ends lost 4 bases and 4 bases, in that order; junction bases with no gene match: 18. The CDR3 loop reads CASSSTIPRQGKGYGYTF. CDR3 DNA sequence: TGTGCCAGCAGCTCCACTATCCCTAGACAGGGAAAGGGCTATGGCTACACCTTC.

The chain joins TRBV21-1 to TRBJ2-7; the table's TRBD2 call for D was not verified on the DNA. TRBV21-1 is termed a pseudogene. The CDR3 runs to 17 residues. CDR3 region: CASSNSPGLAGSYEQYF. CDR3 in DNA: TGTGCCAGCAGCAACAGTCCGGGACTAGCGGGGAGCTACGAGCAGTACTTC.